These T cell receptor beta chains were read from a single sample in a study of T cells in Graves' hyperthyroidism and ophthalmopathy. TCRdb reprocessed the multiplex PCR reads with MiXCR, giving one entry per CDR3 protein. In the table there are about 400,000 distinct CDR3 sequences, 15% to 19% of which are singletons. The sequencing input was blood. The receptors were gathered from a young woman with Graves' hyperthyroidism. The CDR3 runs from the conserved cysteine through the conserved F or W. Each record gives: clone size, V gene, J gene, D gene, CDR3 DNA, CDR3 protein. The D gene is left open where the match is weak. Clone size is stated in some rows and not others, as once, few, many or a class when expanded.

clone_size: many
v_call: TRBV20-1
j_call: TRBJ2-6
d_call: TRBD1
cdr3_nt: TGCAGTGCCGTTCACTACAGGGGCCCCAGCTCTGGGGCCAACGTCCTGACTTTC
cdr3_aa: CSAVHYRGPSSGANVLTF

clone_size: NA
v_call: TRBV5-6
j_call: TRBJ1-2
d_call: NA
cdr3_nt: TGTGCCAGCAGCTTGGAACGGATGATCTATGGCTACACCTTC
cdr3_aa: CASSLERMIYGYTF

clone_size: NA
v_call: TRBV20-1
j_call: TRBJ2-2
d_call: NA
cdr3_nt: TGCAGTGCTAGAGATCGGAGTGGGGGGATCACCGGGGAGCTGTTTTTT
cdr3_aa: CSARDRSGGITGELFF

clone_size: NA
v_call: TRBV11-3
j_call: TRBJ1-2
d_call: NA
cdr3_nt: TGTGCCAGCAGCTTTCGGGGAGCTGACTATGGCTACACCTTC
cdr3_aa: CASSFRGADYGYTF

clone_size: NA
v_call: TRBV14
j_call: TRBJ1-6
d_call: NA
cdr3_nt: TGTGCCAGCAGCCTAAAAACCGGTGGAATTTCACCCCTCCACTTT
cdr3_aa: CASSLKTGGISPLHF

clone_size: many
v_call: TRBV20-1
j_call: TRBJ2-1
d_call: NA
cdr3_nt: TGCAGTGCTAGAGATTTACAGGGCCACAATGAGCAGTTCTTC
cdr3_aa: CSARDLQGHNEQFF

clone_size: many
v_call: TRBV30
j_call: TRBJ1-4
d_call: NA
cdr3_nt: TGTGCCTGGAGTGTACTGGGGGGCGGGAATGAAAAACTGTTTTTT
cdr3_aa: CAWSVLGGGNEKLFF

clone_size: NA
v_call: TRBV20-1
j_call: TRBJ2-1
d_call: NA
cdr3_nt: TGCAGTCCCCCGCCCGCTGGGCGGGATGAGCAGTTCTTC
cdr3_aa: CSPPPAGRDEQFF

clone_size: few
v_call: TRBV18
j_call: TRBJ2-7
d_call: NA
cdr3_nt: TGTGCCAGCTCACCCCGCCCGGAGGGCGAGCAGTACTTC
cdr3_aa: CASSPRPEGEQYF

clone_size: few
v_call: TRBV10-3
j_call: TRBJ2-5
d_call: NA
cdr3_nt: TGTGCCAGCAGCCAACGGGGACAACGTCAAGAGACCCAGTACTTC
cdr3_aa: CASSQRGQRQETQYF

clone_size: many
v_call: TRBV12-3/TRBV12-4
j_call: TRBJ1-5
d_call: NA
cdr3_nt: TGTGCCAGCAGTTTGGGCCCGCGGTCTTTGCATTTT
cdr3_aa: CASSLGPRSLHF

clone_size: NA
v_call: TRBV14
j_call: TRBJ2-5
d_call: NA
cdr3_nt: TGTGCCAGCAGCCAAGCTCATAAAACCCAGTACTTC
cdr3_aa: CASSQAHKTQYF

clone_size: many
v_call: TRBV5-1
j_call: TRBJ2-7
d_call: NA
cdr3_nt: TGCGCCAGCAGCTTTTCCGACAGGTCCTCTGCGGCCATTCCCCCCTACGAGCAGTACTTC
cdr3_aa: CASSFSDRSSAAIPPYEQYF

clone_size: NA
v_call: TRBV7-9
j_call: TRBJ2-7
d_call: NA
cdr3_nt: TGTGCCAGCAGTCCCCGACAGGTCGGCGTGCTCTACGAGCAGTACTTC
cdr3_aa: CASSPRQVGVLYEQYF

clone_size: many
v_call: TRBV6-5
j_call: TRBJ1-3
d_call: NA
cdr3_nt: TGTGCCAGCAGTAACACCGGGACGGAATCTGGAAACACCATATATTTT
cdr3_aa: CASSNTGTESGNTIYF

clone_size: many
v_call: TRBV20-1
j_call: TRBJ2-7
d_call: NA
cdr3_nt: TGCAGTGCTAGAGACTCCTCCTGGGACGAGCAGTACTTC
cdr3_aa: CSARDSSWDEQYF

clone_size: many
v_call: TRBV20-1
j_call: TRBJ2-2
d_call: NA
cdr3_nt: TGCAGTGCTAGACCTAGGAGGGGGCTCAGTGGCACCGGGGAGCTGTTTTTT
cdr3_aa: CSARPRRGLSGTGELFF

clone_size: NA
v_call: TRBV12-3/TRBV12-4
j_call: TRBJ1-6
d_call: NA
cdr3_nt: TGTGCCATTAGGGTAGGCAATTCACCCCTCCACTTT
cdr3_aa: CAIRVGNSPLHF

clone_size: many
v_call: TRBV5-5
j_call: TRBJ1-2
d_call: NA
cdr3_nt: TGTGCCAGCAGCTTGGGGGGCAGCGACGGTAACTATGGCTACACCTTC
cdr3_aa: CASSLGGSDGNYGYTF

clone_size: NA
v_call: TRBV20-1
j_call: TRBJ1-6
d_call: NA
cdr3_nt: TGCAGTGCTTCTTTCCCTGAAGGATCACCCCTCCACTTT
cdr3_aa: CSASFPEGSPLHF

clone_size: many
v_call: TRBV5-1
j_call: TRBJ2-5
d_call: NA
cdr3_nt: TGCGCCAGCAGCTTGGTTAGGCAGGGAGAGGAGACCCAGTACTTC
cdr3_aa: CASSLVRQGEETQYF

clone_size: NA
v_call: TRBV3-1
j_call: TRBJ2-7
d_call: NA
cdr3_nt: TGTGCCAGTACCCCGGCGGAGGGCTCCTACGAGCAGTACTTC
cdr3_aa: CASTPAEGSYEQYF

clone_size: NA
v_call: TRBV6-1
j_call: TRBJ2-7
d_call: TRBD1
cdr3_nt: TGTGCCAGCAGTTCACAGGGGGCGATGAACGAGCAGTACTTC
cdr3_aa: CASSSQGAMNEQYF

clone_size: many
v_call: TRBV3-1
j_call: TRBJ2-6
d_call: TRBD1
cdr3_nt: TGTGCCAGCAGCCCCCGGACAGGGGGCACTGGGGCCAACGTCCTGACTTTC
cdr3_aa: CASSPRTGGTGANVLTF

clone_size: many
v_call: TRBV12-3/TRBV12-4
j_call: TRBJ2-1
d_call: NA
cdr3_nt: TGTGCCAGCCGCGTTAAAAATGAGCAGTTCTTC
cdr3_aa: CASRVKNEQFF

clone_size: many
v_call: TRBV6-2/TRBV6-3
j_call: TRBJ2-1
d_call: TRBD2
cdr3_nt: TGTGCCAGCAGTTACGGGGGGGAGATCACTAATGAGCAGTTCTTC
cdr3_aa: CASSYGGEITNEQFF